This note documents a single TCR beta chain sequence. The data originate from a study of blood T cell repertoires in COVID-19. Study-wide background: Sites across the United States, Italy and Spain contributed samples from acute and convalescent COVID-19. In each case, the material was cDNA or gDNA derived from T cells, B-cell-depleted T cells, or PBMCs.

Study processing details: Cell counts per sample came from amplifying reference gene primers. The protocol was immunoSEQ multiplex PCR, while the TCRdb copy is restricted to in-frame clones and leaves out a portion. For V, J and clone size, that table is used; D and trimming come from the DNA. The sample shows more than 95,000 clones, 83% of them seen only once. V lost 0 bases, J lost 7 bases, and 2 bases stayed unmatched. The CDR3 has 15 residues. Germline loops: CDR1 SGHTA, CDR2 FQGNSA. The specimen sequenced was peripheral blood. The gene calls are TRBV7-2 and TRBJ2-1; 11 nucleotides match TRBD2. The sequence came from an older man with active or convalescent COVID-19. The CDR3 region has the DNA TGTGCCAGCAGCTTAGCCCTAGCGGGGGGTAATGAGCAGTTCTTC. Translation: CASSLALAGGNEQFF. The complete variable domain, with remaining parts taken from reference TRBV7-2 and TRBJ2-1, reads GAGVSQSPSNKVTEKGKDVELRCDPISGHTALYWYRQSLGQGLEFLIYFQGNSAPDKSGLPSDRFSAERTGGSVSTLTIQRTQQEDSAVYLCASSLALAGGNEQFFGPGTRLTVL.